This T cell receptor (beta chain) was identified during a study of T cell repertoires in cytomegalovirus infection. Background on the study: It can be stated that public TCR beta signatures indicated CMV infection as well as a matching HLA type.

V was trimmed by 5 bases and J by 4 bases, leaving 25 bases between them. Germline V gene data show CDR1 as SGHTS and CDR2 as YDEGEE. This CDR3 contains 18 residues. Notes on the study in general: Summed public TCR beta family frequency identified CMV carriers bearing the relevant HLA. The response measured ex vivo was dominated by TCR beta clonotypes (HLA-C-restricted and CMV-specific).

In TCRdb, the reads were re-called with MiXCR into one record per CDR3 protein. Of around 270,000 distinct CDR3 sequences listed, approximately 9% were seen once; the top ten hold more than 13%. This clonotype was counted ten times or more. The target antigen is unknown. The receptor was isolated from a human donor in good health (CMV status not recorded). Some clones in this sample may be carry-over from other donors' samples. The material sequenced was PBMCs. The chain has TRBV5-8 and TRBJ2-1, with unresolved D. CDR3 protein: CASRTKIPLGISYNEQFF. Written as DNA, the CDR3 is TGTGCCAGCAGAACCAAAATCCCCCTTGGGATCTCTTACAATGAGCAGTTCTTC.